One and the same sample provided the 26 T cell receptor beta chains below, sequenced in a study of cytomegalovirus exposure and HLA in healthy donors. Amplification used 60 Vbeta primers and 13 Jbeta primers. Repertoires were generated with immunoSEQ multiplex PCR, while TCRdb's copy carries only in-frame clones and drops some. The data contain under 75,000 clones, around 86% of them singletons. Sequenced: PBMCs. Receptor source: a woman younger than 45 in good health and CMV-seronegative.

The chain joins TRBV12-5 to TRBJ2-2, with a tentative D call TRBD1 (6 bases). The CDR3 totals 15 residues. CDR1 is LGHNT and CDR2 is FRNRAP in the germline V gene. The V and J ends lost 7 bases and 0 bases respectively, with 12 bases between them. This CDR3 is CASAVDSANTGELFF. Here the CDR3 DNA reads TGTGCTAGTGCCGTGGACAGCGCGAACACCGGGGAGCTGTTTTTT.

This clone was observed a single time. This chain joins TRBV28 and TRBJ2-1; D may be TRBD1 (6 bases). Germline assignment: CDR1 MDHEN and CDR2 SYDVKM. V was trimmed by 5 bases and J by 4 bases, leaving 12 bases between them. CDR3 length: 14 residues. The CDR3 nucleotides read TGTGCCAGCAGTCCCGGGACACTGTACAATGAGCAGTTCTTC. Protein: CASSPGTLYNEQFF.

This chain uses TRBV14 with TRBJ1-6; the D gene is possibly TRBD1 (6 bases). The CDR3 length is 14 residues. Per germline, CDR1 SGHDN and CDR2 FVKESK. V was pared by 1 base and J by 14 bases, with 15 bases between. As DNA, the CDR3 is TGTGCCAGCAGCCAAGGCCTAGGGGGATCGGCCCTCCACTTT. Translated, it gives CASSQGLGGSALHF.

The chain combines TRBV5-1 with TRBJ2-7; 8 bases match TRBD1. This CDR3 contains 13 residues. V shed 4 bases, J shed 4 bases, and the junction held 4 bases outside the gene matches. CDR1 SGHRS and CDR2 YFSETQ come from the germline V gene. The CDR3 nucleotides read TGCGCCAGCAGCCCACAGGGGGGTTACGAGCAGTACTTC. This encodes CASSPQGGYEQYF.

This chain joins TRBV21-1 and TRBJ2-5; the table's D call TRBD1 went unverified against the DNA. TRBV21-1 is classified as a pseudogene. This CDR3 region has 18 residues. DNA of the CDR3: TGTGCCAGCAGCAAAGTTCGAAGACAGGGTTTCCACCAAGAGACCCAGTACTTC. Its translation is CASSKVRRQGFHQETQYF.

J is TRBJ2-1 and V is TRBV2; D might be TRBD1 (6 bases). This CDR3 comprises 13 residues. The germline CDR1 and CDR2 sequences are SNHLY and FYNNEI. V was cut by 9 bases and J by 5 bases, with 14 bases left in between. The CDR3, as DNA: TGTGCCAGGGAACACAGGGAAAACAATGAGCAGTTCTTC. It codes for CAREHRENNEQFF.

The chain combines TRBV7-9 with TRBJ2-7; D remains unclear. Germline CDR1 is SEHNR and CDR2 is FQNEAQ (reference sequence). Deletions cut 5 bases from V and 0 bases from J, with 11 bases between. CDR3 length equals 14 residues. Here the CDR3 reads CASSPGSASYEQYF. The CDR3 region has the DNA TGTGCCAGCAGCCCAGGATCGGCCTCCTACGAGCAGTACTTC.

The chain joins TRBV5-5 to TRBJ1-3; TRBD1 is a possible D gene (6 bases). V dropped 3 bases and J dropped 0 bases, with 13 bases sitting between them. The CDR3 loop spans 16 amino acids. Germline V gene lookup returns CDR1 SGHKS and CDR2 YYEKEE (reference sequence). The CDR3 is CASSSYRESSGNTIYF. The CDR3 coding sequence is TGTGCCAGCAGCTCGTACAGGGAGAGCTCTGGAAACACCATATATTTT.

V gene TRBV25-1 combines with J gene TRBJ2-1; 7 bases fit TRBD1. With V trimmed by 4 bases and J by 6 bases, 6 bases remained unmatched. The CDR3 runs to 14 residues. CDR1 MGHDK and CDR2 SYGVNS come from the germline V gene. CDR3 region: CASSAQTGRNEQFF. The DNA of the CDR3 is TGTGCCAGCAGTGCACAGACAGGGCGCAATGAGCAGTTCTTC.

As for this clone: Its ends do not fully match the called genes, so a read error is possible. Other DNA sequences from this sample encode an identical CDR3 as well. V is TRBV9 and J is TRBJ1-1; 7 bases are a match to TRBD1. Germline V lookup: CDR1 SGDLS, CDR2 YYNGEE. The CDR3 extends over 14 amino acids. CDR3 residues: CASSVTTGNTEAFF. CDR3 bases: TGTGCCAGCAGCGTTACGACAGGGAACACTGAGGCTTTCTTT.

The chain has TRBV11-2 and TRBJ2-7; D might be TRBD1 (5 bases). The CDR3 extends over 14 amino acids. V gave up 1 base and J gave up 2 bases, with 9 bases separating them. Germline V lookup: CDR1 SGHAT, CDR2 FQNNGV. In DNA form, the CDR3 reads TGTGCCAGCAGCTTAGCACAGGCCACCTACGAGCAGTACTTC. It encodes CASSLAQATYEQYF.

The count of this clone is one. CDR3 bases: TGTGCCAGCAGCGACGGGACTAGCGGGAGAGGGTCCTACGAGCAGTACTTC. This translates into CASSDGTSGRGSYEQYF. The J gene is TRBJ2-7, the V gene TRBV11-1, with 14 bases aligning to TRBD2. There are 17 residues in the CDR3. Germline loops: CDR1 SGHAT, CDR2 FQDESV (reference sequence). J gave up 1 base and V 5 bases, and 7 bases lay outside the gene matches.

This clone was counted only a few times. The chain recombines TRBV5-1 with TRBJ2-5; TRBD1 agrees at 8 bases. Per the germline V gene, CDR1 is SGHRS and CDR2 is YFSETQ. V was clipped by 1 base and J by 5 bases; unmatched bases: 7. This CDR3 comprises 15 residues. CDR3 region: CASSLSQGAGETQYF. The CDR3 nucleotides are TGCGCCAGCAGCTTGTCCCAGGGGGCGGGGGAGACCCAGTACTTC. Combining the CDR3 with reference TRBV5-1 and TRBJ2-5 gives the whole variable domain KAGVTQTPRYLIKTRGQQVTLSCSPISGHRSVSWYQQTPGQGLQFLFEYFSETQRNKGNFPGRFSGRQFSNSRSEMNVSTLELGDSALYLCASSLSQGAGETQYFGPGTRLLVL.

The rearrangement uses TRBV4-1 and TRBJ1-2; no firm D call. The V and J ends lost 1 base and 3 bases respectively, with 12 bases between them. CDR1 and CDR2 from the germline V gene are MGHRA and YSYEKL. The CDR3 totals 15 residues. CDR3 DNA sequence: TGCGCCAGCAGCCAAGCCGGGTCGATAGACTATGGCTACACCTTC. Its translation: CASSQAGSIDYGYTF.

This clone was seen only once. The chain combines TRBV25-1 with TRBJ1-1; D gene unclear. V was cut by 5 bases and J by 2 bases, with 3 bases left in between. The CDR3 runs 11 residues. Per germline, CDR1 MGHDK and CDR2 SYGVNS. CDR3 nucleotide sequence: TGTGCCAGCAGTCGTAACACTGAAGCTTTCTTT. It encodes CASSRNTEAFF.

V usage is TRBV9 and J usage is TRBJ1-1; TRBD1 agrees at 10 bases. Germline lookup yields CDR1 SGDLS and CDR2 YYNGEE. J lost 5 bases, V lost 0 bases, and 4 bases had no gene match. The CDR3 contains 15 residues. The DNA of the CDR3 is TGTGCCAGCAGCGTAGTGGACAGGGGGATGACTGAAGCTTTCTTT. It translates to CASSVVDRGMTEAFF.

The rearrangement joins TRBV29-1 to TRBJ1-6; no firm D call. Per the germline V gene, CDR1 is SQVTM and CDR2 is ANQGSEA. Trimming stripped 6 bases from V and 7 bases from J, with 16 bases between. The CDR3 has 14 residues. CDR3 loop: CSVQEGAENSPLHF. The CDR3 nucleotides are TGCAGCGTCCAGGAGGGCGCGGAAAATTCACCCCTCCACTTT.

V is TRBV6-5 and J is TRBJ2-7, with TRBD2 matching 10 bases. Germline V gene lookup returns CDR1 MNHEY and CDR2 SVGAGI. With 4 bases clipped from V and 4 bases from J, the junction kept 7 bases outside the gene matches. The CDR3 has 15 amino acids. The CDR3 protein is CASSCSIAGGYEQYF. CDR3 nucleotides: TGTGCCAGCAGTTGCTCAATAGCGGGAGGTTACGAGCAGTACTTC.

The chain uses TRBV2 and TRBJ1-1; D is unresolved. In germline, CDR1 is SNHLY, CDR2 FYNNEI. The CDR3 runs 15 residues. V lost 3 bases, J lost 2 bases, and 13 bases lay in between. CDR3 nucleotide sequence: TGTGCCAGCAGTGACCTACCCCCCTCAAACACTGAAGCTTTCTTT. As protein: CASSDLPPSNTEAFF.

The V gene is TRBV6-1, the J gene TRBJ2-5; D is unclear. The end of the DNA is better explained by TRBJ2-7, so the J call may be wrong. Germline assignment: CDR1 MNHNS and CDR2 SASEGT. The CDR3 has 14 residues. CDR3 DNA sequence: TGTGCCAGCAGTGATTATTGGAGATCCTACGAGCAGTACTTC. The encoded protein is CASSDYWRSYEQYF.

In DNA, the CDR3 is TGTGCCAGCAGCGGACAGGGGTTTAATGAGCAGTTCTTC. Translation: CASSGQGFNEQFF. V usage is TRBV7-3 and J usage is TRBJ2-1, with 9 bases lining up with TRBD1. This CDR3 is built from 13 residues. Germline CDR1 is SGHTA and CDR2 is FQGTGA. V shed 5 bases and J 7 bases; nucleotides not matched to a gene: 3.

V and J are TRBV5-4 and TRBJ2-7; D is possibly TRBD2 (6 bases). The CDR3 extends over 14 amino acids. The V gene's germline CDR1 is SGHNT and CDR2 YYREEE (reference sequence). The ends were cut back, 3 bases at V and 0 bases at J, with 10 bases in the middle. DNA of the CDR3: TGTGCCAGCAGCTCCCCGACTAGCTCCTACGAGCAGTACTTC. The encoded protein is CASSSPTSSYEQYF. The full variable domain, its missing parts supplied by reference TRBV5-4 and TRBJ2-7, is ETGVTQSPTHLIKTRGQQVTLRCSSQSGHNTVSWYQQALGQGPQFIFQYYREEENGRGNFPPRFSGLQFPNYSSELNVNALELDDSALYLCASSSPTSSYEQYFGPGTRLTVT.

This chain connects TRBV18 to TRBJ2-7, with 10 positions matching TRBD2. The CDR3 sequence is 15 residues long. Germline-derived CDR1 and CDR2 are KGHSH and LQKENI. The V segment lost 4 bases and the J segment 4 bases; nucleotides outside the gene matches: 7. The CDR3 protein is CASSLEREGRYEQYF. As DNA, the CDR3 is TGTGCCAGCTCACTCGAGCGGGAGGGCCGGTACGAGCAGTACTTC.

This chain links TRBV28 with TRBJ1-3; D is unresolved. The germline gives CDR1 MDHEN, CDR2 SYDVKM. This CDR3 contains 12 residues. Trimming stripped 2 bases from V and 5 bases from J, with 4 bases between. The CDR3 region has the DNA TGTGCCAGCAGTTTACTCCGAAACACCATATATTTT. Translated, it gives CASSLLRNTIYF.

The gene calls are TRBV25-1 and TRBJ2-1; 7 bases agree with TRBD1. CDR1 is MGHDK and CDR2 is SYGVNS in the germline V gene. V lost 4 bases, J lost 3 bases, and 6 bases stayed unmatched. This CDR3 contains 15 residues. In nucleotides, the CDR3 is TGTGCCAGCAGTGTTTCCGGGACAGACTACAATGAGCAGTTCTTC. Its translation is CASSVSGTDYNEQFF.

As DNA, the CDR3 is TGTGCCAGCAGCGCATATGGGACAGGGAAATCCTACGAGCAGTACTTC. This translates into CASSAYGTGKSYEQYF. This chain links TRBV9 with TRBJ2-7, with 9 nucleotides matching TRBD1. V dropped 3 bases and J dropped 1; count of bases not matched to a gene: 8. Germline V gives CDR1 SGDLS, CDR2 YYNGEE. This CDR3 spans 16 amino acids. The variable domain in full, with the rest retrieved from reference TRBV9 and TRBJ2-7, is DSGVTQTPKHLITATGQRVTLRCSPRSGDLSVYWYQQSLDQGLQFLIQYYNGEERAKGNILERFSAQQFPDLHSELNLSSLELGDSALYFCASSAYGTGKSYEQYFGPGTRLTVT.